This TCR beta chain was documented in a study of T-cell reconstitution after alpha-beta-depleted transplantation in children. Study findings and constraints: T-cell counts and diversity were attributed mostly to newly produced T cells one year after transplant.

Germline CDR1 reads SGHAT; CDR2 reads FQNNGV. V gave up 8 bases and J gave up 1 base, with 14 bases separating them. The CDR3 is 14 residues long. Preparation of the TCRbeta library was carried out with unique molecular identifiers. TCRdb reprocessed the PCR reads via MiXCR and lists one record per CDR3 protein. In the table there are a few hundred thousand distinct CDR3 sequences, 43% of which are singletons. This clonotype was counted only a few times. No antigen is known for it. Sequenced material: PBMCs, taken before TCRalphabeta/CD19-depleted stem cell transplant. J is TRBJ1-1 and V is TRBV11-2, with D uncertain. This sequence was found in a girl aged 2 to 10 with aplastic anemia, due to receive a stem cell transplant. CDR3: CASFSQVANTEAFF. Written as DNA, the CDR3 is TGTGCCAGCTTTTCGCAGGTAGCGAACACTGAAGCTTTCTTT.